These T cell receptor beta chains were read from a single sample in a study of Ad26.COV2.S vaccination and SARS-CoV-2 variants. Profiling relied on immunoSEQ multiplex PCR, and the TCRdb table lists in-frame clones only, not all of them. The repertoire consists of fewer than 600,000 clones, with around 89% occurring once and the leading ten covering 1.7%. Sequenced here: peripheral blood, sampled in a trial of Ad26.COV2.S vaccine versus placebo. All receptors come from a person aged 18-60 years who received the Ad26.COV2.S COVID-19 vaccine or a placebo. The CDR3 runs from the conserved cysteine through the conserved F or W. Each record gives: V gene, J gene, D gene, clone size, CDR3 length, CDR3 protein, CDR3 DNA. The D gene is left open where the match is weak. Size values are once, few and many counts, or a class for expanded clones, and some rows have none.

V gene: TRBV6-2/TRBV6-3
J gene: TRBJ2-7
D gene: TRBD1
clone size: .
CDR3 length: 18
CDR3 protein: CASSYTWGDRPLSYEQYF
CDR3 DNA: TGTGCCAGCAGTTACACCTGGGGGGACAGGCCCCTTTCCTACGAGCAGTACTTC

V gene: TRBV11-2
J gene: TRBJ1-1
D gene: .
clone size: .
CDR3 length: 15
CDR3 protein: CASSLDRWQGTEAFF
CDR3 DNA: TGTGCCAGCAGCTTAGACCGGTGGCAGGGGACTGAAGCTTTCTTT

V gene: TRBV19
J gene: TRBJ2-3
D gene: TRBD2
clone size: once
CDR3 length: 16
CDR3 protein: CASSNGLAGTTDTQYF
CDR3 DNA: TGTGCCAGTAGTAACGGACTAGCGGGCACCACAGATACGCAGTATTTT

V gene: TRBV9
J gene: TRBJ1-5
D gene: TRBD1
clone size: .
CDR3 length: 15
CDR3 protein: CASSETGMGNQPQHF
CDR3 DNA: TGTGCCAGCAGCGAGACAGGGATGGGCAATCAGCCCCAGCATTTT

V gene: TRBV11-1
J gene: TRBJ2-7
D gene: .
clone size: once
CDR3 length: 15
CDR3 protein: CASSLAQGFTYEQYF
CDR3 DNA: TGTGCCAGCAGCTTGGCACAGGGCTTTACCTACGAGCAGTACTTC

V gene: TRBV18
J gene: TRBJ2-6
D gene: TRBD1
clone size: once
CDR3 length: 17
CDR3 protein: CASSPKGAALGANVLTF
CDR3 DNA: TGTGCCAGCTCACCAAAGGGGGCTGCTCTGGGGGCCAACGTCCTGACTTTC

V gene: TRBV11-2
J gene: TRBJ2-7
D gene: .
clone size: once
CDR3 length: 17
CDR3 protein: CASSAATVAEFSYEQYF
CDR3 DNA: TGTGCCAGCAGCGCAGCTACAGTGGCAGAGTTCTCCTACGAGCAGTACTTC

V gene: TRBV2
J gene: TRBJ1-2
D gene: TRBD1
clone size: .
CDR3 length: 14
CDR3 protein: CASSVMGRGDGYTF
CDR3 DNA: TGTGCCAGCAGTGTAATGGGCAGGGGGGATGGCTACACCTTC

V gene: TRBV15
J gene: TRBJ1-1
D gene: .
clone size: .
CDR3 length: 13
CDR3 protein: CATSRVGNTEAFF
CDR3 DNA: TGTGCCACCAGCAGAGTGGGGAACACTGAAGCTTTCTTT

V gene: TRBV6-1
J gene: TRBJ1-4
D gene: .
clone size: .
CDR3 length: 19
CDR3 protein: CASSETRGGNEGLYEKLFF
CDR3 DNA: TGTGCCAGCAGTGAAACTCGAGGGGGGAACGAGGGCTTATATGAAAAACTGTTTTTT

V gene: TRBV7-6
J gene: TRBJ2-5
D gene: TRBD2
clone size: .
CDR3 length: 15
CDR3 protein: CASSKLAGREETQYF
CDR3 DNA: TGTGCCAGCAGCAAGCTAGCGGGGAGGGAAGAGACCCAGTACTTC

V gene: TRBV5-1
J gene: TRBJ2-5
D gene: TRBD2
clone size: once
CDR3 length: 15
CDR3 protein: CASSLQASGEETQYF
CDR3 DNA: TGCGCCAGCAGCTTGCAGGCTAGCGGAGAAGAGACCCAGTACTTC

V gene: TRBV5-4
J gene: TRBJ2-1
D gene: .
clone size: .
CDR3 length: 17
CDR3 protein: CASSITGHSPIRDEQFF
CDR3 DNA: TGTGCCAGCAGCATAACGGGACACTCTCCGATTCGGGATGAGCAGTTCTTC

V gene: TRBV5-4
J gene: TRBJ2-7
D gene: TRBD2
clone size: .
CDR3 length: 15
CDR3 protein: CASGQSSGRHYEQYF
CDR3 DNA: TGTGCCAGCGGACAAAGTAGCGGGAGGCACTACGAGCAGTACTTC

V gene: TRBV11-2
J gene: TRBJ2-1
D gene: .
clone size: .
CDR3 length: 16
CDR3 protein: CASIRGADPSYNEQFF
CDR3 DNA: TGTGCCAGCATCCGGGGTGCCGATCCGTCCTACAATGAGCAGTTCTTC

V gene: TRBV7-2
J gene: TRBJ2-5
D gene: TRBD2
clone size: few
CDR3 length: 16
CDR3 protein: CASSLAPWRGGETQYF
CDR3 DNA: TGTGCCAGCAGCTTAGCCCCCTGGCGGGGGGGAGAGACCCAGTACTTC

V gene: TRBV2
J gene: TRBJ2-3
D gene: TRBD2
clone size: .
CDR3 length: 17
CDR3 protein: CASSPILAGASTDTQYF
CDR3 DNA: TGTGCCAGCAGCCCTATCCTAGCGGGGGCCAGCACAGATACGCAGTATTTT